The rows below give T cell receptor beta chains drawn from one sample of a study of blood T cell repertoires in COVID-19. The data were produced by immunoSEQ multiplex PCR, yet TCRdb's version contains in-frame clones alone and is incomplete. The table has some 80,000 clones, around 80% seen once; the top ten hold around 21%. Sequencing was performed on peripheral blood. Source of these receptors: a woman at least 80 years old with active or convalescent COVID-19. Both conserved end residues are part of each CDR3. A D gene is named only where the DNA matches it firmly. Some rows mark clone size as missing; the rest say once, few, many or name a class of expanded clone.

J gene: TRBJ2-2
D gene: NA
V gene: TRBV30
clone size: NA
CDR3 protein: CAWSGGRGGAGELFF
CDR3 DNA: TGTGCCTGGAGTGGCGGGCGAGGCGGGGCCGGGGAGCTGTTTTTT

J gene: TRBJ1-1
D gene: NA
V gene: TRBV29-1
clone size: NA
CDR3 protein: CSVDKNTEAFF
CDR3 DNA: TGCAGCGTTGACAAGAACACTGAAGCTTTCTTT

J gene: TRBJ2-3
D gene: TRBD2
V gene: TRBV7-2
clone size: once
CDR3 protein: CASRLSGGADTQYF
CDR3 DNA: TGTGCCAGCAGACTTAGCGGGGGGGCAGATACGCAGTATTTT

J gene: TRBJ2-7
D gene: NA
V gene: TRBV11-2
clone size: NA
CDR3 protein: CASSLDDSVYEQYF
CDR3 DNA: TGTGCCAGCAGCTTAGACGACAGTGTCTACGAGCAGTACTTC

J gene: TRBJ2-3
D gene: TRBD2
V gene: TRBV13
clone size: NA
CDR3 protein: CASSLARGGTDTQYF
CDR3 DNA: TGTGCCAGCAGCTTAGCGCGGGGAGGGACAGATACGCAGTATTTT

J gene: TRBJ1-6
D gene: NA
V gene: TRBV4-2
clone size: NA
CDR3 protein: CASSQDPGTENSPLHF
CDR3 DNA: TGTGCCAGCAGCCAAGATCCCGGGACTGAAAATTCACCCCTCCACTTT

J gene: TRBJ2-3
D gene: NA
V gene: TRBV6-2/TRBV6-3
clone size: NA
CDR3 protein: CASSYSSTDTQYF
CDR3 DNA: TGTGCCAGCAGTTATAGTTCTACAGATACGCAGTATTTT

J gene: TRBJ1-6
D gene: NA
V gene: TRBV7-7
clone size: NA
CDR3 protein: CASPYLKNYNSPLHF
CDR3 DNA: TGTGCTAGCCCCTATCTAAAGAACTATAATTCACCCCTCCACTTT

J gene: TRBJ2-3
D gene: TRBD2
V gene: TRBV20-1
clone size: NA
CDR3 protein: CSASHLAGRGDTQYF
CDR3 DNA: TGCAGTGCTAGTCATTTAGCGGGGAGGGGAGATACGCAGTATTTT

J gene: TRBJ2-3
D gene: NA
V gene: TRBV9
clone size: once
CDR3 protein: CASIVEKGGPDTQYF
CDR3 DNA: TGTGCCAGCATCGTGGAAAAAGGAGGACCAGATACGCAGTATTTT

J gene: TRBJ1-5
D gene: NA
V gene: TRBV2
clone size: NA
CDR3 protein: CASSERSGVRQPQHF
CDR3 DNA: TGTGCCAGCAGTGAACGCAGCGGGGTCCGGCAGCCCCAGCATTTT

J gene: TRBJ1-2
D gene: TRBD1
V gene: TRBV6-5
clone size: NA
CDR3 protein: CASSYQEGQGLYGYTF
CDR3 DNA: TGTGCCAGCAGTTACCAAGAAGGACAGGGCCTCTATGGCTACACCTTC